The source of this T cell receptor (beta chain) is a study of T cells after yellow fever vaccination. Via MiXCR, TCRdb re-called the 5' RACE reads, giving one row per CDR3 protein. The sample contains 110,000 to 150,000 distinct CDR3 sequences, under 8% of which appear only once. This clonotype was found a few times. V lost 0 bases and J lost 0, with 14 bases in between. The CDR3 length is 18 residues. Germline V gene sequence: CDR1 KGHDR, CDR2 SFDVKD. Sequencing used CD4+ T cells sorted from PBMCs, obtained 10 days after the yellow fever booster vaccination. This clonotype was sampled from a man aged 30 to 45 who received the YFV17D yellow fever vaccine. V and J are TRBV24-1 and TRBJ2-4; the D gene is possibly TRBD1 (5 bases). CDR3: CATSDLQGRHLAKNIQYF. The CDR3 bases are TGTGCCACCAGTGATTTGCAGGGTCGGCACCTAGCCAAAAACATTCAGTACTTC.